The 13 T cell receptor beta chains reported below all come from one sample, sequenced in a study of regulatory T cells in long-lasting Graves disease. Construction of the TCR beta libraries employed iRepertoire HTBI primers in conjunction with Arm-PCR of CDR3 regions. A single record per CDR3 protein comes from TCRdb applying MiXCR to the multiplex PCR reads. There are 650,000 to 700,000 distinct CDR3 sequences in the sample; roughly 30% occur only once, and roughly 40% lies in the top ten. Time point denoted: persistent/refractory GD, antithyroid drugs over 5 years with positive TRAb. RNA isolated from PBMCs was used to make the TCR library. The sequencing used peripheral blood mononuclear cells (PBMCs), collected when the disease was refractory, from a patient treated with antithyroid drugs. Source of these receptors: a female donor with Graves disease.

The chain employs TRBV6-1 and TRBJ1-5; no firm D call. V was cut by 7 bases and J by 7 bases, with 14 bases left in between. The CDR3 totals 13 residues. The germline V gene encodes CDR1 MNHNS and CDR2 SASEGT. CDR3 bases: TGTGCCAGCACGGCACGAGATTGGCAGCCCCAGCATTTT. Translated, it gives CASTARDWQPQHF.

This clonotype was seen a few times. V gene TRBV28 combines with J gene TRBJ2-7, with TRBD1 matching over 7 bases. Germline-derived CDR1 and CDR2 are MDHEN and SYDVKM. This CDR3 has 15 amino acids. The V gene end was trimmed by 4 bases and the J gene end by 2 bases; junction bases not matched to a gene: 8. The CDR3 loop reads CASSSTGTVTYEQYF. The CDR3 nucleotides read TGTGCCAGCAGTTCAACCGGGACAGTAACCTACGAGCAGTACTTC.

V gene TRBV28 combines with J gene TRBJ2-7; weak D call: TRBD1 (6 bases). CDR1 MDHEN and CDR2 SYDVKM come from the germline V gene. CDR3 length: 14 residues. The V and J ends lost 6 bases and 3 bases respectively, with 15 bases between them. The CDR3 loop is CASSAAGQHYEQYF. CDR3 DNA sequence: TGTGCCAGCAGCGCCGCCGGACAGCACTACGAGCAGTACTTC.

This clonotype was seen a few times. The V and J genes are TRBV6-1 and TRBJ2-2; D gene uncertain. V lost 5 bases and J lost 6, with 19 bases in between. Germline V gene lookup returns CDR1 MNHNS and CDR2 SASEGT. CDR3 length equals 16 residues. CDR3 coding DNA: TGTGCCAGCAGTCTCTCGGCGTGGTCCAAGGCCGGGGAGCTGTTTTTT. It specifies CASSLSAWSKAGELFF.

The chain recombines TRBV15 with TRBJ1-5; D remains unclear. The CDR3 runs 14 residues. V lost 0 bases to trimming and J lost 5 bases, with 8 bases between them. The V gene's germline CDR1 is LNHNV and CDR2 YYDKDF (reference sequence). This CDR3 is CATSREYRDQPQHF. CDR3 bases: TGTGCCACCAGCAGAGAGTACCGCGATCAGCCCCAGCATTTT.

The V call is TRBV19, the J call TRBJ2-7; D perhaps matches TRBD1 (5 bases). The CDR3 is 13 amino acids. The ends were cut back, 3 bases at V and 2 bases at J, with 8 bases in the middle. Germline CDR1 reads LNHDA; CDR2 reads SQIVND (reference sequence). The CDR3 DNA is TGTGCCAGTAGTATTAAGGGGACCTACGAGCAGTACTTC. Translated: CASSIKGTYEQYF.

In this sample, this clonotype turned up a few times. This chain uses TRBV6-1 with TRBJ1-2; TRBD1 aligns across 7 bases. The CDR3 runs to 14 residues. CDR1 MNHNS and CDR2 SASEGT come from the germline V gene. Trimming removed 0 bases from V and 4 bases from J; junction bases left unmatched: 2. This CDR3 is CASSEAGGTYGYTF. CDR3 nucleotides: TGTGCCAGCAGTGAAGCAGGGGGCACCTATGGCTACACCTTC.

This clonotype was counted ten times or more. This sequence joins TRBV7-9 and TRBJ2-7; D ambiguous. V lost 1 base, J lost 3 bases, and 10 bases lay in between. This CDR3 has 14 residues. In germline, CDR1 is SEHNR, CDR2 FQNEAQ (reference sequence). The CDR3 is CASSLDGTHYEQYF. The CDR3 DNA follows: TGTGCCAGCAGCTTAGACGGCACGCACTACGAGCAGTACTTC.

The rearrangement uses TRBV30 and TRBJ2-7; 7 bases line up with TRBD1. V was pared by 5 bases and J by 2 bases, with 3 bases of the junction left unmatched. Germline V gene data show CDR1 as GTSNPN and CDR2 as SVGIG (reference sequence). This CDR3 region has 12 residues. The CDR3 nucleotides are TGTGCCTGGTCGACAGGGCCCTACGAGCAGTACTTC. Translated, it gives CAWSTGPYEQYF. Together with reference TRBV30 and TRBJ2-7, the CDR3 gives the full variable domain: SQTIHQWPATLVQPVGSPLSLECTVEGTSNPNLYWYRQAAGRGLQLLFYSVGIGQISSEVPQNLSASRPQDRQFILSSKKLLLSDSGFYLCAWSTGPYEQYFGPGTRLTVT.

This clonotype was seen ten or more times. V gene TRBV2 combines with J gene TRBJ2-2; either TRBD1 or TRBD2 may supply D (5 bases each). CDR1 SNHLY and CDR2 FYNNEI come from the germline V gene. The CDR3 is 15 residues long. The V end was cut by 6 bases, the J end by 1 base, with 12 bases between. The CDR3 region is CASRESGRNTGELFF. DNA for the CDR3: TGTGCCAGCAGAGAATCGGGACGGAACACCGGGGAGCTGTTTTTT.

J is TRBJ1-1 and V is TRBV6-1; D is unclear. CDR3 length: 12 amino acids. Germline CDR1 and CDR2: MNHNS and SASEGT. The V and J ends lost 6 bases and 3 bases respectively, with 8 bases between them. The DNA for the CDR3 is TGTGCCAGCAGCCAAAAGTACACTGAAGCTTTCTTT. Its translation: CASSQKYTEAFF.

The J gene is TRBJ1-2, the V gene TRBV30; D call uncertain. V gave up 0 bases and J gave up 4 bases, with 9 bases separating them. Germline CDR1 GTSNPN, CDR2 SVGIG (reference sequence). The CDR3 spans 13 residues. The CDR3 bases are TGTGCCTGGAGTGTACAAGGAGGCTATGGCTACACCTTC. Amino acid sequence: CAWSVQGGYGYTF.

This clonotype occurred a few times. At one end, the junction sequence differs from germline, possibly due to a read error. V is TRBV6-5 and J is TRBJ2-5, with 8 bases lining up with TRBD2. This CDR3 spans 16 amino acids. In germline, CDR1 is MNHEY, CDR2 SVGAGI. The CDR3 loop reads CASSHSGTRGEETQYF. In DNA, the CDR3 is TGTGCCAGCAGTCACTCCGGGACTAGGGGGGAAGAGACCCAGTACTTC.